A single sample is the source of the 9 T cell receptor beta chains below, sequenced in a study of blood T cell repertoires in COVID-19. Here immunoSEQ multiplex PCR was the method, and the copy in TCRdb shows in-frame clones only, minus some. The sample includes 150,000 to 200,000 clones, roughly 84% of them seen just once. Sequencing used peripheral blood. Receptors originate from a human donor in a cohort sampled during active COVID-19.

This clone has just a few counts. The V call is TRBV23-1, the J call TRBJ1-5; tentative D call: TRBD1 (6 bases). TRBV23-1 is noted as an ORF with a role that remains uncertain. The CDR3 totals 13 residues. V lost 10 bases, J lost 1 base, and 11 bases lay in between. As DNA, the CDR3 is TGCGCCAAACAGGGTAGGAGCAATCAGCCCCAGCATTTT. This gives the protein CAKQGRSNQPQHF.

V is TRBV6-5 and J is TRBJ2-1; maybe TRBD2 (5 bases). Trimming shortened V by 0 bases and J by 3 bases, and 6 bases separated the two germline ends. This CDR3 spans 14 amino acids. Germline V gene sequence: CDR1 MNHEY, CDR2 SVGAGI. The CDR3 region has the DNA TGTGCCAGCAGTTACTCACGGGACTACAATGAGCAGTTCTTC. This translates into CASSYSRDYNEQFF.

The V and J genes are TRBV5-6 and TRBJ2-5; 9 nucleotides line up with TRBD2. With 3 bases clipped from V and 0 bases from J, the junction kept 3 bases outside the gene matches. This CDR3 has 15 amino acids. Germline V CDR1 and CDR2: SGHDT, YYEEEE. The CDR3 DNA sequence: TGTGCCAGCAGCTCGGAGCGGGGGGACCAAGAGACCCAGTACTTC. This codes for CASSSERGDQETQYF.

The chain combines TRBV5-4 with TRBJ2-3; D gene uncertain. Per the germline V gene, CDR1 is SGHNT and CDR2 is YYREEE (reference sequence). V was cut by 1 base and J by 0 bases, with 12 bases left in between. The CDR3 runs to 16 residues. CDR3 sequence reads: CASSLSPRASTDTQYF. The CDR3 bases are TGTGCCAGCAGCTTGAGTCCTAGAGCTAGCACAGATACGCAGTATTTT.

The gene calls are TRBV23-1 and TRBJ2-5, with 14 bases fitting TRBD2. TRBV23-1 is classed as an ORF, of uncertain function. The CDR3 spans 13 residues. As DNA, the CDR3 is TGCGCACGGACTAGCGGGGGGTGGGAGACCCAGTACTTC. This gives the protein CARTSGGWETQYF.

This sequence joins TRBV7-2 and TRBJ2-6; D gene ambiguous. V lost 0 bases to trimming and J lost 1 base, with 4 bases between them. CDR1 is SGHTA, CDR2 FQGNSA, per germline. CDR3 size: 15 residues. This CDR3 is CASSLAASGANVLTF. DNA for the CDR3: TGTGCCAGCAGCTTAGCAGCATCTGGGGCCAACGTCCTGACTTTC.

V gene TRBV3-1 (or the pseudogene TRBV3-2) combines with J gene TRBJ1-3; no clear D. The DNA end is more similar to TRBJ2-2, so the J call may be wrong. Germline V gene sequence: CDR1 LGHDT, CDR2 YNNKEL (reference sequence). The CDR3 totals 14 residues. CDR3 DNA: TGTGCCAGCAGCCAAGACCCCAACACCGGGGAGCTGTTTTTT. Its protein product is CASSQDPNTGELFF.

In this sample, this clone turned up once. V is TRBV28 and J is TRBJ2-7, with 8 bases aligning to TRBD1. The CDR3 runs 16 residues. V lost 4 bases, J lost 7 bases, and 15 bases stayed unmatched. Germline CDR1 reads MDHEN; CDR2 reads SYDVKM. The CDR3 spells CASSSAVRGHREEQYF. DNA of the CDR3: TGTGCCAGCAGTTCGGCGGTCAGGGGGCATCGGGAAGAGCAGTACTTC. Using reference TRBV28 and TRBJ2-7 for the parts outside the CDR3, the full variable domain is DVKVTQSSRYLVKRTGEKVFLECVQDMDHENMFWYRQDPGLGLRLIYFSYDVKMKEKGDIPEGYSVSREKKERFSLILESASTNQTSMYLCASSSAVRGHREEQYFGPGTRLTVT.

The J gene is TRBJ1-2, the V gene TRBV27; possible D gene TRBD1, 5 bases. Per the germline V gene, CDR1 is MNHEY and CDR2 is SMNVEV (reference sequence). The V end lost 4 bases, the J end lost 7 bases, and 10 bases lay between the germline ends. CDR3 length equals 12 residues. The CDR3 region is CASSWGEGGYTF. The CDR3 DNA reads as TGTGCCAGCAGTTGGGGGGAAGGTGGCTACACCTTC.